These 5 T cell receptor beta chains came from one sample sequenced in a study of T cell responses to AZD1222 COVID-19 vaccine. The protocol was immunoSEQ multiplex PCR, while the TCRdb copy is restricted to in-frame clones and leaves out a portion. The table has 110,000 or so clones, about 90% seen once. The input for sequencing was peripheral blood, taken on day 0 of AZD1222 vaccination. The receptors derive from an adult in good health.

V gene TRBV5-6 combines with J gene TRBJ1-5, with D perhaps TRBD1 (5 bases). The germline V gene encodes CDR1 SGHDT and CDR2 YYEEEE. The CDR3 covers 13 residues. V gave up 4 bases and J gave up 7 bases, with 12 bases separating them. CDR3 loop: CASSRLGEQPQHF. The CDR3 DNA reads TGTGCCAGCAGCAGGTTAGGGGAGCAGCCCCAGCATTTT.

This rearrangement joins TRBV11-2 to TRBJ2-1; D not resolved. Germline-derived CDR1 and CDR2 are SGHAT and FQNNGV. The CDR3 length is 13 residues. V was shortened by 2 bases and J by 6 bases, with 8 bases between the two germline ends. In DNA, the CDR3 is TGTGCCAGCAGCTTATGGGGTGGCAATGAGCAGTTCTTC. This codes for CASSLWGGNEQFF.

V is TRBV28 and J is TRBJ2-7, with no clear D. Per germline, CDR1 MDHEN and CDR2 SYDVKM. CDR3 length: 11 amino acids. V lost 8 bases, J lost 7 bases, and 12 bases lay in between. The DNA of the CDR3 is TGTGCCAGCGGATTAAAGCGTGAGCAGTACTTC. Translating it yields CASGLKREQYF.

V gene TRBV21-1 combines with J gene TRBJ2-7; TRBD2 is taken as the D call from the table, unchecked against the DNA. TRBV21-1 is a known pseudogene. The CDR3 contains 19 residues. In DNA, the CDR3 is TGTGCCAGCAGCAGCAACGTCGCCCAGAGGAGCGGTCCGTCCTACGAGCAGTACTTC. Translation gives CASSSNVAQRSGPSYEQYF.

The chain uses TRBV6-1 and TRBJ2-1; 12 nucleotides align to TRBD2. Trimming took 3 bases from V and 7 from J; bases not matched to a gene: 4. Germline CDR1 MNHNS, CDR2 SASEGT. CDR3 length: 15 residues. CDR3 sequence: CASSEVLAGGNEQFF. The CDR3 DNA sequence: TGTGCCAGCAGTGAGGTCCTAGCGGGAGGGAATGAGCAGTTCTTC.